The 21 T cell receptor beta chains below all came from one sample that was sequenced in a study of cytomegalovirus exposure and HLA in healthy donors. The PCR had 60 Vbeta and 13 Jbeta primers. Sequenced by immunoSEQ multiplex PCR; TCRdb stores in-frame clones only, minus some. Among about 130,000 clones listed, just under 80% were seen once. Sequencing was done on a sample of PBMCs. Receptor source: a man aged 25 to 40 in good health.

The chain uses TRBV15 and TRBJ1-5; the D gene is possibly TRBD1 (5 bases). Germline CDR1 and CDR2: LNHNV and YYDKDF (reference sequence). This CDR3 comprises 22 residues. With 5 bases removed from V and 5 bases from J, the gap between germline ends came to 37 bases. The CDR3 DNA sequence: TGTGCCACCAGCGGGGAGGGGACCTCGGGGGAGGAACCCAGGGAAGGGTATCAGCCCCAGCATTTT. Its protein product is CATSGEGTSGEEPREGYQPQHF.

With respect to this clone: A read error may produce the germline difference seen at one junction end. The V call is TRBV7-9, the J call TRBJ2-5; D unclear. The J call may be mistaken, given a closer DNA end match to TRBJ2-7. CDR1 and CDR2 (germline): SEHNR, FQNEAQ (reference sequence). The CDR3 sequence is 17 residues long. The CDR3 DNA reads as TGTTCCAGCAGCCGCTCTCTAGTGACGCTAATATCCTACGAGCAGTACTTC. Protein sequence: CSSSRSLVTLISYEQYF.

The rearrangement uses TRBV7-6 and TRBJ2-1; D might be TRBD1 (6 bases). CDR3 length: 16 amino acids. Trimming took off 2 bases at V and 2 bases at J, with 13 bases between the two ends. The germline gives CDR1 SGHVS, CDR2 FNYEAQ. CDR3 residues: CASSLSQGSPYNEQFF. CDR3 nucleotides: TGTGCCAGCAGCTTAAGCCAGGGGTCACCCTACAATGAGCAGTTCTTC.

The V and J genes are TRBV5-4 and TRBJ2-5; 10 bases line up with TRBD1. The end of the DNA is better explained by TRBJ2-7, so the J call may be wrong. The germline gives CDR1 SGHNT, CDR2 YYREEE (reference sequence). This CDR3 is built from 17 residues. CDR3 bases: TGTGCCAGCAGCTTGGGGGCCGGGACAGGGGTTTCCTACGAGCAGTACTTC. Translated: CASSLGAGTGVSYEQYF.

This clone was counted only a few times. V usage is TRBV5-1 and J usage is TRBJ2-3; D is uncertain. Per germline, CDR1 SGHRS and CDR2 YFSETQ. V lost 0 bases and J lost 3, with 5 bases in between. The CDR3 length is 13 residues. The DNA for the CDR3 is TGCGCCAGCAGCTTGGGCCAGACAGATACGCAGTATTTT. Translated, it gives CASSLGQTDTQYF.

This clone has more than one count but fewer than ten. The CDR3 coding sequence is TGCGCCAGCAGCCCCTTGACTGTCCTGGATACGCAGTATTTT. It codes for CASSPLTVLDTQYF. The V call is TRBV5-1, the J call TRBJ2-3; D not certain. The CDR3 contains 14 residues. CDR1 is SGHRS and CDR2 is YFSETQ in the germline V gene. V lost 4 bases and J 6 bases, leaving 15 bases between the germline ends.

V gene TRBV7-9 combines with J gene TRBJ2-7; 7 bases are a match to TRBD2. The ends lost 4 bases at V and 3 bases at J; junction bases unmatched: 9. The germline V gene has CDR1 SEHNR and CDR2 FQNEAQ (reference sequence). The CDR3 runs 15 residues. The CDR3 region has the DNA TGTGCCAGCAGCTCAAGGTTGGCTAGCGGCTACGAGCAGTACTTC. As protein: CASSSRLASGYEQYF.

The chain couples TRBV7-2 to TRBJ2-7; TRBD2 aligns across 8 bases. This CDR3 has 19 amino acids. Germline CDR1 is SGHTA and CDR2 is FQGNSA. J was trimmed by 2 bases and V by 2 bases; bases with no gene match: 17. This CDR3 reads CASSLNRREEGVWPYEQYF. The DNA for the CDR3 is TGTGCCAGCAGCTTAAACAGGCGGGAGGAGGGGGTGTGGCCCTACGAGCAGTACTTC.

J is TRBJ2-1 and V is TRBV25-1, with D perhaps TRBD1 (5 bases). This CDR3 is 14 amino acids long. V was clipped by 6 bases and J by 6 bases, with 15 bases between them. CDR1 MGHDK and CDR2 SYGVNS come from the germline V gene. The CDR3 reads CASRGRRAPNEQFF. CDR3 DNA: TGTGCCAGCAGGGGGCGACGAGCCCCCAATGAGCAGTTCTTC.

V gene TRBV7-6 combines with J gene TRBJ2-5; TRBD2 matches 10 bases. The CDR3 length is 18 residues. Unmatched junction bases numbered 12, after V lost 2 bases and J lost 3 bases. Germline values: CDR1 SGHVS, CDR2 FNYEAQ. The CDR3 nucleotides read TGTGCCAGCAGCTTATATAGGGGAGGCCTAGCGGGAGAAGAGACCCAGTACTTC. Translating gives CASSLYRGGLAGEETQYF.

CDR3 nucleotides: TGTGCCAGCAGTCCTATGACTAGCGGGAGGAGGTGGTTCTACGAGCAGTACTTC. Translated: CASSPMTSGRRWFYEQYF. The chain joins TRBV2 to TRBJ2-7, with 13 bases aligning to TRBD2. V shed 5 bases, J shed 3 bases, and the junction held 13 bases outside the gene matches. Germline CDR1 SNHLY, CDR2 FYNNEI. CDR3 size: 18 residues.

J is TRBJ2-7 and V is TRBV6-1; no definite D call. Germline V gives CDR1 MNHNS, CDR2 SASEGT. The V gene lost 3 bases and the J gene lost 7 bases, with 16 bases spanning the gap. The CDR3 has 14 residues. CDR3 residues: CASSDSASPREQYF. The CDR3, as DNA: TGTGCCAGCAGTGACTCCGCATCCCCCCGGGAGCAGTACTTC.

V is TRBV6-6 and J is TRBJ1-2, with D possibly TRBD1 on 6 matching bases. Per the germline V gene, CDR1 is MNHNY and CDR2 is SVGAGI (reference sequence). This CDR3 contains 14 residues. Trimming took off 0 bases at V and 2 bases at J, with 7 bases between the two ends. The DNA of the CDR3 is TGTGCCAGCAGTTACTCGGGGGCCAACTATGGCTACACCTTC. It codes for CASSYSGANYGYTF.

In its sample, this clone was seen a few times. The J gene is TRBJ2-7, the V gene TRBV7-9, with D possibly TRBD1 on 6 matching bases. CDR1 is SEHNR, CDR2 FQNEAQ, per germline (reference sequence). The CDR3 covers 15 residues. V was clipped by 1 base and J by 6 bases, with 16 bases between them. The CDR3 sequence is CASSLGAGVPPEQYF. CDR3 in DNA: TGTGCCAGCAGCTTAGGTGCAGGGGTGCCACCCGAGCAGTACTTC.

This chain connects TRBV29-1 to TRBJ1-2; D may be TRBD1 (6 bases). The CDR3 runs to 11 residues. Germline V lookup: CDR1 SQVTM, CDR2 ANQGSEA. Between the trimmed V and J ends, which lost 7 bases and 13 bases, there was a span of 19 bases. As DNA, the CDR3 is TGCAGCGCACTAATCGACAGGTTCCTCACCTTC. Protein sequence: CSALIDRFLTF.

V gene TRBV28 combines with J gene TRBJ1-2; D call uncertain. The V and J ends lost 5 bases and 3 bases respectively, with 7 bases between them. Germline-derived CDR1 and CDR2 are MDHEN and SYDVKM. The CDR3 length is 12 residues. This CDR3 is CASSLGDYGYTF. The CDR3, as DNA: TGTGCCAGCAGTCTCGGGGACTATGGCTACACCTTC.

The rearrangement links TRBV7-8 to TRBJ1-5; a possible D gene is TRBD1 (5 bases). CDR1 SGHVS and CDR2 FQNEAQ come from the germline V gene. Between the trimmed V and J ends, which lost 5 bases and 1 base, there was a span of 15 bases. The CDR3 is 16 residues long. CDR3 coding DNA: TGTGCCAGCAGCCCCCCCACTCAGGGAAGCAATCAGCCCCAGCATTTT. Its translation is CASSPPTQGSNQPQHF.

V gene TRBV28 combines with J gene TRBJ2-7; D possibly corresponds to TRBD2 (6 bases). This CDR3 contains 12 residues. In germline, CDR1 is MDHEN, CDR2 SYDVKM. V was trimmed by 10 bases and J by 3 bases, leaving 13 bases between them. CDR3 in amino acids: CATRGSIYEQYF. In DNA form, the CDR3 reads TGTGCCACCCGGGGGTCAATCTACGAGCAGTACTTC.

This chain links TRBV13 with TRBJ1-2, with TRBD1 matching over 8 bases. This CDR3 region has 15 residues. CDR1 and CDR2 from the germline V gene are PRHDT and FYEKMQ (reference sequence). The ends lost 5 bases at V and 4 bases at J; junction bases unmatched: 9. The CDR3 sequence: CASSLGQGPFYGYTF. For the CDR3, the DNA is TGTGCCAGCAGCCTTGGACAGGGCCCTTTCTATGGCTACACCTTC.

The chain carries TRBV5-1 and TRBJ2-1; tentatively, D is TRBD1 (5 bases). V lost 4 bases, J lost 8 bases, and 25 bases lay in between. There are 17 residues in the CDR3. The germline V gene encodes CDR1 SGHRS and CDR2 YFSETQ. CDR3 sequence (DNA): TGCGCCAGCAGCCCCGTCCCGGACAAAATAAGCTCGTATGAGCAGTTCTTC. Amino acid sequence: CASSPVPDKISSYEQFF. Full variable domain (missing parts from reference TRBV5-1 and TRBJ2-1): KAGVTQTPRYLIKTRGQQVTLSCSPISGHRSVSWYQQTPGQGLQFLFEYFSETQRNKGNFPGRFSGRQFSNSRSEMNVSTLELGDSALYLCASSPVPDKISSYEQFFGPGTRLTVL.

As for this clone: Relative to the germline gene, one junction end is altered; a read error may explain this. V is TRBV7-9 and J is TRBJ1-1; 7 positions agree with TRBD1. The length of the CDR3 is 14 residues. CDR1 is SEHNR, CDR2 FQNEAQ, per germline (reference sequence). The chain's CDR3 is CSSSTPTGSAEAFF. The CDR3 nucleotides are TGTTCCAGCAGCACACCGACAGGGTCGGCTGAAGCTTTCTTT.